The 3 T cell receptor beta chains given below trace back to one sample, sequenced in a study of molecular identifiers for immune sequencing clone quantification. MiXCR, run by TCRdb on the PCR reads, gives a single entry per CDR3 protein. The sample has some 590,000 distinct CDR3 sequences; roughly 23% are singletons. The sequenced sample consisted of naive CD8+ T cells from blood, with Jurkat cell RNA spiked in. Indicated subset: FACS-sorted CD8+CD4-CCR7+CD45RA+ naive T cells. Every receptor here comes from a human donor in good health. Some libraries in this study had Jurkat cell RNA spiked in.

V and J are TRBV12-5 and TRBJ2-7; D not certain. Trimming removed 2 bases from V and 3 bases from J, with 8 bases in between. CDR3 length: 13 amino acids. Germline CDR1 LGHNT, CDR2 FRNRAP. The CDR3 here is CASGLNSLYEQYF. The CDR3 coding sequence is TGTGCTAGTGGTTTGAACAGTCTCTACGAGCAGTACTTC.

This clonotype was counted only a few times. The chain combines TRBV10-3 with TRBJ2-3, with no clear D. Germline CDR1 reads ENHRY; CDR2 reads SYGVKD. V dropped 2 bases and J dropped 4 bases, with 4 bases sitting between them. The CDR3 contains 12 residues. CDR3 sequence: CAISEPPDTQYF. The CDR3 DNA follows: TGTGCCATCAGTGAGCCCCCAGATACGCAGTATTTT.

The chain links TRBV7-2 to TRBJ2-1, with TRBD2 identical over 12 bases. V shed 6 bases and J 8 bases; nucleotides not matched to a gene: 8. The CDR3 totals 15 residues. Germline lookup yields CDR1 SGHTA and CDR2 FQGNSA. The CDR3 nucleotides read TGTGCCAGCAGATCTAGCGGGGGGGCCCTCGATGAGCAGTTCTTC. Translation gives CASRSSGGALDEQFF.